These T cell receptor beta chains were read from a single sample in a study of blood T cell repertoires in COVID-19. Data came from immunoSEQ multiplex PCR; TCRdb stores just in-frame clones and leaves some out. The table shows more than 150,000 clones, with roughly four fifths occurring only once. The source material was peripheral blood. The receptors come from a woman between 40 and 50 years old with acute or convalescent COVID-19. Both conserved end residues are part of each CDR3. D genes are given only for firm matches. Part of the rows lack a size; the others show once, few, many or a class for expanded clones.

clone_size: few
v_call: TRBV5-5
j_call: TRBJ2-2
d_call: TRBD1
cdr3_length: 19
cdr3_nt: TGTGCCAGCAGCTCCCTCTTATTCCCGGGACAGGGATCGCCCGGGGAGCTGTTTTTT
cdr3_aa: CASSSLLFPGQGSPGELFF

clone_size: NA
v_call: TRBV6-6
j_call: TRBJ1-4
d_call: TRBD1
cdr3_length: 14
cdr3_nt: TGTGCCAGCAGCGGGACAGGGGGTAGGGAAAAACTGTTTTTT
cdr3_aa: CASSGTGGREKLFF

clone_size: NA
v_call: TRBV5-1
j_call: TRBJ2-3
d_call: TRBD1
cdr3_length: 16
cdr3_nt: TGCGCCAGCAGCTTACCCCGGGACAGGGGGACAGATACGCAGTATTTT
cdr3_aa: CASSLPRDRGTDTQYF

clone_size: NA
v_call: TRBV10-3
j_call: TRBJ1-5
d_call: TRBD1
cdr3_length: 15
cdr3_nt: TGTGCCATCAGGGCGACAGGGGACAGCAATCAGCCCCAGCATTTT
cdr3_aa: CAIRATGDSNQPQHF

clone_size: NA
v_call: TRBV7-6
j_call: TRBJ2-5
d_call: NA
cdr3_length: 16
cdr3_nt: TGTGCCAGCAGCCGAACCGCCGCCTCAGGGGTTGGGACCCAGTACTTC
cdr3_aa: CASSRTAASGVGTQYF

clone_size: NA
v_call: TRBV9
j_call: TRBJ2-2
d_call: TRBD2
cdr3_length: 20
cdr3_nt: TGTGCCAGCAGCGAGGGGACACCCCGGCGCTCGCGGGGGGGCTCCGGGGAGCTGTTTTTT
cdr3_aa: CASSEGTPRRSRGGSGELFF

clone_size: NA
v_call: TRBV11-3
j_call: TRBJ1-4
d_call: TRBD1
cdr3_length: 17
cdr3_nt: TGTGCCAGCAGCTTAGGTCGTAGGGGGCTCGACAATGAAAAACTGTTTTTT
cdr3_aa: CASSLGRRGLDNEKLFF

clone_size: NA
v_call: TRBV7-6
j_call: TRBJ2-7
d_call: TRBD1
cdr3_length: 15
cdr3_nt: TGTGCCAGCAGGCCCGCCGGGACAGGGTTTTCCGAGCAGTACTTC
cdr3_aa: CASRPAGTGFSEQYF

clone_size: NA
v_call: TRBV29-1
j_call: TRBJ1-1
d_call: NA
cdr3_length: 14
cdr3_nt: TGCAGCGTGCAGGGAAGGGTGTCGAGCACTGAAGCTTTCTTT
cdr3_aa: CSVQGRVSSTEAFF

clone_size: NA
v_call: TRBV6-5
j_call: TRBJ2-7
d_call: NA
cdr3_length: 14
cdr3_nt: TGTGCCAGCAGTACCCGCGTTGGGCCCTACGAGCAGTACTTC
cdr3_aa: CASSTRVGPYEQYF

clone_size: NA
v_call: TRBV28
j_call: TRBJ2-1
d_call: TRBD1
cdr3_length: 15
cdr3_nt: TGTGCCAGCAGTCCCAACAGGGGCGGAAGGTATGAGCAGTTCTTC
cdr3_aa: CASSPNRGGRYEQFF

clone_size: NA
v_call: TRBV5-1
j_call: TRBJ2-7
d_call: TRBD1
cdr3_length: 14
cdr3_nt: TGCGCCAGCAGCTTGCGACAGGGGTCTTACGAGCAGTACTTC
cdr3_aa: CASSLRQGSYEQYF

clone_size: NA
v_call: TRBV9
j_call: TRBJ1-2
d_call: TRBD1
cdr3_length: 15
cdr3_nt: TGTGCCAGCAGCGTAGGAGCGACAGGGCGGGATGGCTACACCTTC
cdr3_aa: CASSVGATGRDGYTF

clone_size: NA
v_call: TRBV27
j_call: TRBJ2-3
d_call: NA
cdr3_length: 13
cdr3_nt: TGTGCCAGCAGTTGGCTAGCGACCGATACGCAGTATTTT
cdr3_aa: CASSWLATDTQYF

clone_size: few
v_call: TRBV6-2/TRBV6-3
j_call: TRBJ1-6
d_call: NA
cdr3_length: 15
cdr3_nt: TGTGCCAGCAGTTACTCGACAGCTGATAATTCACCCCTCCACTTT
cdr3_aa: CASSYSTADNSPLHF

clone_size: NA
v_call: TRBV2
j_call: TRBJ2-2
d_call: NA
cdr3_length: 14
cdr3_nt: TGTGCCAGCAAGGCGGGATTGGTTTCCGGGGAGCTGTTTTTT
cdr3_aa: CASKAGLVSGELFF

clone_size: NA
v_call: TRBV5-1
j_call: TRBJ1-1
d_call: NA
cdr3_length: 11
cdr3_nt: TGCGCCAGCAGCAGAGGAGCTGAAGCTTTCTTT
cdr3_aa: CASSRGAEAFF

clone_size: NA
v_call: TRBV9
j_call: TRBJ2-5
d_call: TRBD1
cdr3_length: 15
cdr3_nt: TGTGCCAGCAGCGCACAGGGGCTGATCCAAGAGACCCAGTACTTC
cdr3_aa: CASSAQGLIQETQYF

clone_size: once
v_call: TRBV9
j_call: TRBJ2-2
d_call: TRBD2
cdr3_length: 14
cdr3_nt: TGTGCCAGCGGACTAGCGACCAACACCGGGGAGCTGTTTTTT
cdr3_aa: CASGLATNTGELFF

clone_size: NA
v_call: TRBV12-3/TRBV12-4
j_call: TRBJ1-2
d_call: NA
cdr3_length: 10
cdr3_nt: TGTGCCAGCAGCCGAGTCGGCTACACCTTC
cdr3_aa: CASSRVGYTF

clone_size: NA
v_call: TRBV9
j_call: TRBJ2-2
d_call: TRBD1
cdr3_length: 15
cdr3_nt: TGTGCCAGCAGCGTTTTCCAGGGGGCCGCCGGGGAGCTGTTTTTT
cdr3_aa: CASSVFQGAAGELFF

clone_size: once
v_call: TRBV19
j_call: TRBJ2-1
d_call: TRBD2
cdr3_length: 15
cdr3_nt: TGTGCCAGTAGTAGAGTAGCGGGAGGGCCCGATGAGCAGTTCTTC
cdr3_aa: CASSRVAGGPDEQFF

clone_size: NA
v_call: TRBV5-1
j_call: TRBJ2-7
d_call: NA
cdr3_length: 16
cdr3_nt: TGCGCCAGCAGCCCAGGCAGGGGAAGACGGGAATACGAGCAGTACTTC
cdr3_aa: CASSPGRGRREYEQYF

clone_size: NA
v_call: TRBV18
j_call: TRBJ2-1
d_call: TRBD1
cdr3_length: 16
cdr3_nt: TGTGCCAGCTCACCACCGACAGGGCTCTCCTACAATGAGCAGTTCTTC
cdr3_aa: CASSPPTGLSYNEQFF

clone_size: NA
v_call: TRBV6-5
j_call: TRBJ1-5
d_call: TRBD1
cdr3_length: 15
cdr3_nt: TGTGCCAGCAGCCTCGGGACAGGGCTCAATCAGCCCCAGCATTTT
cdr3_aa: CASSLGTGLNQPQHF

clone_size: NA
v_call: TRBV3-1/TRBV3-2
j_call: TRBJ1-1
d_call: TRBD1
cdr3_length: 13
cdr3_nt: TGTGCCAGCAGCCTCTACCCGGACAGGGAGGTTTTCTTT
cdr3_aa: CASSLYPDREVFF

clone_size: few
v_call: TRBV24-1
j_call: TRBJ2-7
d_call: TRBD1
cdr3_length: 13
cdr3_nt: TGTGCCACCAGTGTGACAGGGATGACCGAGCAGTACTTC
cdr3_aa: CATSVTGMTEQYF

clone_size: NA
v_call: TRBV9
j_call: TRBJ1-4
d_call: NA
cdr3_length: 15
cdr3_nt: TGTGCCAGCAGCACCGAGCCGGGACTTTATGAAAAACTGTTTTTT
cdr3_aa: CASSTEPGLYEKLFF

clone_size: NA
v_call: TRBV5-6
j_call: TRBJ1-4
d_call: NA
cdr3_length: 13
cdr3_nt: TGTGCCAGCAGCCTCGGGACTAATGAAAAACTGTTTTTT
cdr3_aa: CASSLGTNEKLFF